This section outlines one T cell receptor (beta chain) sequence together with its context. Original processing methods: Reference gene primers were amplified, and this amplification served to estimate nucleated cell counts. Profiled with immunoSEQ multiplex PCR; TCRdb holds only in-frame clones, not every one. That table is the source of V, J and clone size, and D and trimming were worked out from the DNA. The sample shows over 55,000 clones, around 83% of them seen only once. The entry originates in a study of blood T cell repertoires in COVID-19. Whole-study context: Nucleic acid was either cDNA or gDNA, and it came from T cells, B-cell-depleted T cells, or PBMCs.

The CDR3 is 19 amino acids. CDR1 and CDR2 (germline): LNHDA, SQIVND (reference sequence). V was pared by 0 bases and J by 4 bases, with 9 bases of the junction left unmatched. V usage is TRBV19 and J usage is TRBJ2-6; TRBD1 agrees at 10 bases. The sequenced material came from peripheral blood. This TCR derives from a man between 45 and 60 years old with active COVID-19. For the CDR3, the DNA is TGTGCCAGTAGTATAGATCGGAGGGACAGGGGAGAAGGGGCCAACGTCCTGACTTTC. Encoded protein: CASSIDRRDRGEGANVLTF.